This record covers a single TCR beta chain. The data originate from a study of T cell changes during pregnancy in multiple sclerosis. From germline, CDR1 is SNHLY and CDR2 FYNNEI. The CDR3 contains 14 residues. Data came from immunoSEQ multiplex PCR; TCRdb stores just in-frame clones and leaves some out. The repertoire holds about 40,000 clones, with over 70% as singletons. The chain couples TRBV2 to TRBJ2-5; possible D gene TRBD1, 6 bases. Judging by the DNA end, TRBJ2-7 fits better; the J call may be wrong. The receptor comes from a female donor in good health, enrolled as a control in a pregnancy study. Specimen: peripheral blood, collected in the first trimester of pregnancy. The DNA for the CDR3 is TGTGCCAGCAGTGATGACAGGCAGAAACGCGAGCAGTACTTC. Its translation is CASSDDRQKREQYF.